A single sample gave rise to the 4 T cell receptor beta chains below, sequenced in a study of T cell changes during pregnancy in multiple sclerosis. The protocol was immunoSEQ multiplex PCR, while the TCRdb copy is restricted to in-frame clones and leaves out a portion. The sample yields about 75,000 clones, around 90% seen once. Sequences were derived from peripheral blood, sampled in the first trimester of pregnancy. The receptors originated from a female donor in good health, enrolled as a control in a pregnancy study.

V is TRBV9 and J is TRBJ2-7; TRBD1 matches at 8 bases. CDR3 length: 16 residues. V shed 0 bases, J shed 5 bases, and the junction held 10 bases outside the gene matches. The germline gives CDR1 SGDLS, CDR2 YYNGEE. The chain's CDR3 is CASSVGWTGWIDEQYF. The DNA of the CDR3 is TGTGCCAGCAGCGTAGGTTGGACAGGGTGGATCGACGAGCAGTACTTC.

The CDR3 sequence: CASSPGGQGADEQFF. DNA for the CDR3: TGTGCCAGCTCACCTGGGGGACAGGGGGCAGATGAGCAGTTCTTC. V and J are TRBV18 and TRBJ2-1; 12 bases map to TRBD1. The CDR3 extends over 15 amino acids. CDR1 and CDR2 (germline): KGHSH, LQKENI. V was clipped by 3 bases and J by 8 bases; unmatched bases: 5. Full variable domain (outside the CDR3, taken from reference TRBV18 and TRBJ2-1): NAGVMQNPRHLVRRRGQEARLRCSPMKGHSHVYWYRQLPEEGLKFMVYLQKENIIDESGMPKERFSAEFPKEGPSILRIQQVVRGDSAAYFCASSPGGQGADEQFFGPGTRLTVL.

CDR3 DNA sequence: TGTGCCAGCAGCTTAGCTCGACAGGGGGTGGGCGGGGAGCTGTTTTTT. This gives the protein CASSLARQGVGGELFF. This chain links TRBV7-2 with TRBJ2-2; 9 bases match TRBD1. CDR3 length: 16 amino acids. Trimming took 0 bases from V and 7 from J; bases not matched to a gene: 6. Germline V gene lookup returns CDR1 SGHTA and CDR2 FQGNSA.

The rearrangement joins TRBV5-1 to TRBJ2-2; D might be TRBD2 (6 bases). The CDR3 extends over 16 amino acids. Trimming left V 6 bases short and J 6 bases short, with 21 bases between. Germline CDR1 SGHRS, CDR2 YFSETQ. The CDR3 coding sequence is TGCGCCAGCAACCCGAGCGGGCGAGGGGCGGCCGGGGAGCTGTTTTTT. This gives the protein CASNPSGRGAAGELFF.